This is a list of T cell receptor beta chains from one sample in a study of CD8+CD57+ T cells in acquired aplastic anemia. TCRdb reanalysed the reads using MiXCR and keeps one entry per CDR3 protein. The table records hundreds of thousands of distinct CDR3 sequences, 25% to 40% of them present only once. Sequenced sample: sorted CD4+, CD8+, or CD8+CD57+ T cells (not recorded which) from PBMCs. The receptor source for this set is a human donor with aplastic anemia. Each CDR3 is given with its conserved first and last residue. Each record gives: V gene, clone size, D gene, J gene, CDR3 protein, CDR3 DNA. The D gene is left open where the match is weak. Clone size, where shown, is once, few, many, or a class for clones that have expanded.

V gene: TRBV7-8
clone size: -
D gene: -
J gene: TRBJ2-5
CDR3 protein: CAWKERDPGRETQYF
CDR3 DNA: TGTGCCTGGAAGGAAAGAGACCCAGGGAGGGAGACCCAGTACTTC

V gene: TRBV5-4
clone size: -
D gene: -
J gene: TRBJ1-2
CDR3 protein: CASSLIFGDWGYTF
CDR3 DNA: TGTGCCAGCAGCTTGATTTTTGGGGATTGGGGCTACACCTTC

V gene: TRBV7-9
clone size: few
D gene: -
J gene: TRBJ1-1
CDR3 protein: CASSFSGYTEAFF
CDR3 DNA: TGTGCCAGCAGCTTCTCGGGGTACACTGAAGCTTTCTTT

V gene: TRBV20-1
clone size: many
D gene: -
J gene: TRBJ2-7
CDR3 protein: CSARDTLTYEQYF
CDR3 DNA: TGCAGTGCTAGAGACACCCTGACTTACGAGCAGTACTTC

V gene: TRBV9
clone size: few
D gene: TRBD2
J gene: TRBJ2-2
CDR3 protein: CASSLKLAGVAGELFF
CDR3 DNA: TGTGCCAGCAGCCTTAAACTAGCGGGAGTTGCCGGGGAGCTGTTTTTT

V gene: TRBV5-6
clone size: -
D gene: -
J gene: TRBJ1-5
CDR3 protein: CASSLRTGQPQHF
CDR3 DNA: TGTGCCAGCAGCCTTCGTACGGGGCAGCCCCAGCATTTT

V gene: TRBV2
clone size: many
D gene: TRBD1
J gene: TRBJ2-5
CDR3 protein: CASSDTGGVGETQYF
CDR3 DNA: TGTGCCAGCAGCGATACAGGGGGAGTGGGAGAGACCCAGTACTTC

V gene: TRBV5-6
clone size: -
D gene: -
J gene: TRBJ1-2
CDR3 protein: CARGTGTSCGYTF
CDR3 DNA: TGTGCCCGGGGAACCGGGACTAGTTGTGGCTACACCTTC

V gene: TRBV5-1
clone size: many
D gene: -
J gene: TRBJ1-2
CDR3 protein: CASSLEGAVYGYTF
CDR3 DNA: TGCGCCAGCAGCTTGGAGGGAGCGGTATATGGCTACACCTTC

V gene: TRBV15
clone size: -
D gene: -
J gene: TRBJ1-2
CDR3 protein: CATSRDGAEGYTF
CDR3 DNA: TGTGCCACCAGCAGAGATGGGGCGGAAGGCTACACCTTC

V gene: TRBV19
clone size: few
D gene: TRBD1
J gene: TRBJ1-4
CDR3 protein: CASSIVRGTGFGKLFF
CDR3 DNA: TGTGCCAGTAGTATAGTTCGTGGGACAGGGTTTGGGAAACTGTTTTTT

V gene: TRBV19
clone size: -
D gene: TRBD2
J gene: TRBJ2-1
CDR3 protein: CASSSPLGRGSINEQFF
CDR3 DNA: TGTGCCAGTAGTAGTCCCTTAGGGCGGGGGTCGATCAATGAGCAGTTCTTC

V gene: TRBV20-1
clone size: -
D gene: -
J gene: TRBJ2-7
CDR3 protein: CSAPGLIGEQYF
CDR3 DNA: TGCAGTGCACCAGGACTTATCGGTGAGCAGTACTTC

V gene: TRBV11-3
clone size: few
D gene: -
J gene: TRBJ1-2
CDR3 protein: CASSLGMGLYGYTF
CDR3 DNA: TGTGCCAGCAGCTTAGGTATGGGACTTTATGGCTACACCTTC

V gene: TRBV2
clone size: many
D gene: -
J gene: TRBJ1-1
CDR3 protein: CASRSDPNTEAFF
CDR3 DNA: TGTGCCAGCAGATCAGATCCGAACACTGAAGCTTTCTTT

V gene: TRBV5-1
clone size: -
D gene: -
J gene: TRBJ2-2
CDR3 protein: CASSPLPGHNTGELFF
CDR3 DNA: TGCGCCAGCAGCCCACTACCGGGACATAACACCGGGGAGCTGTTTTTT

V gene: TRBV10-3
clone size: -
D gene: -
J gene: TRBJ2-7
CDR3 protein: CASSLTGYDYEQYF
CDR3 DNA: TGTGCCAGCAGTCTCACAGGGTACGACTACGAGCAGTACTTC

V gene: TRBV19
clone size: many
D gene: -
J gene: TRBJ1-2
CDR3 protein: CASMKFNYGYTF
CDR3 DNA: TGTGCCAGTATGAAGTTTAACTATGGCTACACCTTC

V gene: TRBV20-1
clone size: many
D gene: -
J gene: TRBJ1-2
CDR3 protein: CSASPRVGYGYTF
CDR3 DNA: TGCAGTGCTAGTCCCAGGGTTGGCTATGGCTACACCTTC

V gene: TRBV11-2
clone size: -
D gene: TRBD2
J gene: TRBJ2-1
CDR3 protein: CASSSRGSTYNEQFF
CDR3 DNA: TGTGCCAGCAGCTCGCGGGGGTCTACCTACAATGAGCAGTTCTTC

V gene: TRBV5-4
clone size: -
D gene: -
J gene: TRBJ1-6
CDR3 protein: CVSSETAPNSPLHF
CDR3 DNA: TGTGTCAGCAGTGAGACAGCGCCGAATTCACCCCTCCACTTT

V gene: TRBV25-1
clone size: -
D gene: -
J gene: TRBJ1-1
CDR3 protein: CASSSRNRASSTEAFF
CDR3 DNA: TGTGCCAGCTCCAGCAGAAACAGGGCTTCTAGCACTGAAGCTTTCTTT

V gene: TRBV24-1
clone size: few
D gene: -
J gene: TRBJ2-3
CDR3 protein: CATSGRGSPDTDTQYF
CDR3 DNA: TGTGCCACCAGTGGTCGTGGTTCCCCAGACACAGATACGCAGTATTTT

V gene: TRBV7-3
clone size: few
D gene: -
J gene: TRBJ2-1
CDR3 protein: CASSLRGSSYNEQFF
CDR3 DNA: TGTGCCAGCAGCTTAAGAGGGAGCTCCTACAATGAGCAGTTCTTC

V gene: TRBV6-2/TRBV6-3
clone size: few
D gene: -
J gene: TRBJ1-2
CDR3 protein: CASTLARAYGYTF
CDR3 DNA: TGTGCCAGCACCCTGGCCAGGGCCTATGGCTACACCTTC

V gene: TRBV19
clone size: once
D gene: -
J gene: TRBJ2-7
CDR3 protein: CASSVRDAEQYF
CDR3 DNA: TGTGCCAGTAGTGTAAGGGATGCCGAGCAGTACTTC

V gene: TRBV27
clone size: few
D gene: -
J gene: TRBJ1-1
CDR3 protein: CASSPWESGNTEAFF
CDR3 DNA: TGTGCCAGCAGCCCCTGGGAGTCAGGGAACACTGAAGCTTTCTTT

V gene: TRBV5-1
clone size: few
D gene: TRBD1
J gene: TRBJ1-4
CDR3 protein: CASSLGSGGGEKLFF
CDR3 DNA: TGCGCCAGCAGCTTGGGGTCAGGGGGAGGTGAAAAACTGTTTTTT

V gene: TRBV5-1
clone size: -
D gene: TRBD1
J gene: TRBJ2-3
CDR3 protein: CASNRAGQGMDTQYF
CDR3 DNA: TGCGCCAGCAACAGGGCAGGACAGGGAATGGATACGCAGTATTTT

V gene: TRBV15
clone size: -
D gene: TRBD1
J gene: TRBJ2-7
CDR3 protein: CATSRSRDSGYYEQYF
CDR3 DNA: TGTGCCACCAGCAGATCACGGGACAGCGGTTACTACGAGCAGTACTTC

V gene: TRBV9
clone size: many
D gene: -
J gene: TRBJ2-7
CDR3 protein: CASSVELGTYEQYF
CDR3 DNA: TGTGCCAGCAGCGTAGAATTGGGGACCTACGAGCAGTACTTC

V gene: TRBV7-9
clone size: many
D gene: TRBD1
J gene: TRBJ2-7
CDR3 protein: CASSLGGTGAYEQYF
CDR3 DNA: TGTGCCAGCAGCTTGGGGGGGACAGGGGCCTACGAGCAGTACTTC

V gene: TRBV11-2
clone size: -
D gene: -
J gene: TRBJ2-1
CDR3 protein: CASSLDLGGDSYNEQFF
CDR3 DNA: TGTGCCAGCAGCTTAGATCTAGGAGGGGACTCCTACAATGAGCAGTTCTTC

V gene: TRBV15
clone size: -
D gene: TRBD1
J gene: TRBJ2-7
CDR3 protein: CATSRQQAIWGQENYEQYF
CDR3 DNA: TGTGCCACCAGCAGACAGCAAGCTATATGGGGACAGGAGAACTACGAGCAGTACTTC

V gene: TRBV7-2
clone size: many
D gene: -
J gene: TRBJ1-2
CDR3 protein: CASSLTAGVNNYGYTF
CDR3 DNA: TGTGCCAGCAGCTTAACTGCCGGAGTAAATAACTATGGCTACACCTTC

V gene: TRBV12-3/TRBV12-4
clone size: -
D gene: -
J gene: TRBJ1-1
CDR3 protein: CASSFSRLRNTEAFF
CDR3 DNA: TGTGCCAGCAGTTTTAGTCGCCTTCGGAACACTGAAGCTTTCTTT

V gene: TRBV14
clone size: many
D gene: -
J gene: TRBJ1-5
CDR3 protein: CASSPPRPQHF
CDR3 DNA: TGTGCCAGCAGCCCACCTCGGCCCCAGCATTTT

V gene: TRBV10-3
clone size: -
D gene: -
J gene: TRBJ1-4
CDR3 protein: CASKRTTGEKLFF
CDR3 DNA: TGTGCCAGCAAGCGGACCACGGGGGAAAAACTGTTTTTT

V gene: TRBV25-1
clone size: -
D gene: -
J gene: TRBJ1-1
CDR3 protein: CASSGASGATEAFF
CDR3 DNA: TGTGCCAGCAGTGGGGCGTCGGGGGCCACTGAAGCTTTCTTT

V gene: TRBV2
clone size: few
D gene: -
J gene: TRBJ2-5
CDR3 protein: CASSEGVTTETQYF
CDR3 DNA: TGTGCCAGCAGTGAGGGAGTCACCACCGAGACCCAGTACTTC

V gene: TRBV24-1
clone size: -
D gene: -
J gene: TRBJ1-5
CDR3 protein: CATSASGEEQPQHF
CDR3 DNA: TGTGCCACCAGTGCGTCAGGGGAGGAGCAGCCCCAGCATTTT

V gene: TRBV19
clone size: few
D gene: -
J gene: TRBJ2-1
CDR3 protein: CASSIRGGQLNEQFF
CDR3 DNA: TGTGCCAGTAGTATACGGGGAGGTCAACTCAATGAGCAGTTCTTC

V gene: TRBV2
clone size: -
D gene: TRBD2
J gene: TRBJ2-7
CDR3 protein: CASIPGGVYEQYF
CDR3 DNA: TGTGCCAGCATCCCGGGGGGGGTCTACGAGCAGTACTTC

V gene: TRBV7-2
clone size: few
D gene: -
J gene: TRBJ1-5
CDR3 protein: CASSFFRNQPQHF
CDR3 DNA: TGTGCCAGCAGCTTTTTTAGGAATCAGCCCCAGCATTTT

V gene: TRBV15
clone size: many
D gene: -
J gene: TRBJ2-7
CDR3 protein: CATSRDNSYEQYF
CDR3 DNA: TGTGCCACCAGCAGAGATAACAGCTACGAGCAGTACTTC

V gene: TRBV9
clone size: many
D gene: -
J gene: TRBJ2-7
CDR3 protein: CASSVDIGRFTDEQYF
CDR3 DNA: TGTGCCAGCAGCGTAGATATAGGGCGGTTCACAGACGAGCAGTACTTC

V gene: TRBV12-3/TRBV12-4
clone size: -
D gene: TRBD1
J gene: TRBJ2-1
CDR3 protein: CATGTGSYNEQFF
CDR3 DNA: TGTGCCACCGGGACAGGCTCCTACAATGAGCAGTTCTTC

V gene: TRBV19
clone size: many
D gene: -
J gene: TRBJ2-3
CDR3 protein: CASSSAGSDTQYF
CDR3 DNA: TGTGCCAGTAGTTCTGCCGGGTCAGATACGCAGTATTTT

V gene: TRBV2
clone size: few
D gene: -
J gene: TRBJ2-7
CDR3 protein: CASREVYEQYF
CDR3 DNA: TGTGCCAGCAGGGAAGTTTACGAGCAGTACTTC

V gene: TRBV5-1
clone size: -
D gene: TRBD1
J gene: TRBJ1-1
CDR3 protein: CASSWDRRNTEAFF
CDR3 DNA: TGCGCCAGCAGCTGGGACAGAAGGAACACTGAAGCTTTCTTT

V gene: TRBV28
clone size: -
D gene: -
J gene: TRBJ1-2
CDR3 protein: CASSLSVSGGNGYTF
CDR3 DNA: TGTGCCAGCAGTTTATCGGTGTCTGGAGGGAACGGCTACACCTTC

V gene: TRBV10-3
clone size: many
D gene: TRBD2
J gene: TRBJ2-2
CDR3 protein: CAVQTGTSGRFPGELFF
CDR3 DNA: TGTGCCGTCCAAACCGGGACTAGCGGGAGATTTCCCGGGGAGCTGTTTTTT

V gene: TRBV19
clone size: few
D gene: -
J gene: TRBJ1-1
CDR3 protein: CASSMAGIMNTEAFF
CDR3 DNA: TGTGCCAGTAGTATGGCGGGGATAATGAACACTGAAGCTTTCTTT

V gene: TRBV7-7
clone size: few
D gene: -
J gene: TRBJ2-1
CDR3 protein: CASSLAFQTGDNEQFF
CDR3 DNA: TGTGCTAGCAGCTTAGCGTTCCAGACGGGGGACAATGAGCAGTTCTTC

V gene: TRBV7-9
clone size: -
D gene: -
J gene: TRBJ2-7
CDR3 protein: CASSYSNSYEQYF
CDR3 DNA: TGTGCCAGCAGCTATTCTAACTCCTACGAGCAGTACTTC

V gene: TRBV15
clone size: -
D gene: TRBD1
J gene: TRBJ1-2
CDR3 protein: CATSRSDRGPEGYGYTF
CDR3 DNA: TGTGCCACCAGCAGATCGGACAGGGGGCCCGAAGGCTATGGCTACACCTTC

V gene: TRBV5-1
clone size: -
D gene: TRBD1
J gene: TRBJ1-1
CDR3 protein: CASSLGTDHEAFF
CDR3 DNA: TGCGCCAGCAGCCTCGGGACAGACCATGAAGCTTTCTTT